The entry below gives a single T cell receptor beta chain sequence along with its context. Only in-frame clones appear in the TCRdb table, and some are missing; sequencing was by immunoSEQ multiplex PCR. The data contain some 89,000 clones, approximately 94% of them singletons. This record belongs to a study of T cell changes during pregnancy in multiple sclerosis. V shed 3 bases and J 6 bases; nucleotides not matched to a gene: 12. CDR1 and CDR2 (germline): MNHNS, SASEGT. The CDR3 spans 16 residues. This chain uses TRBV6-1 with TRBJ1-2, with TRBD1 matching 8 bases. The sample here was peripheral blood, taken in the third trimester of pregnancy. This TCR came from a female donor with multiple sclerosis, enrolled in a pregnancy study. The CDR3, as DNA: TGTGCCAGCAGTGAGGCAGGGGGCGCGTCGTTCCATGGCTACACCTTC. Amino acid sequence: CASSEAGGASFHGYTF.